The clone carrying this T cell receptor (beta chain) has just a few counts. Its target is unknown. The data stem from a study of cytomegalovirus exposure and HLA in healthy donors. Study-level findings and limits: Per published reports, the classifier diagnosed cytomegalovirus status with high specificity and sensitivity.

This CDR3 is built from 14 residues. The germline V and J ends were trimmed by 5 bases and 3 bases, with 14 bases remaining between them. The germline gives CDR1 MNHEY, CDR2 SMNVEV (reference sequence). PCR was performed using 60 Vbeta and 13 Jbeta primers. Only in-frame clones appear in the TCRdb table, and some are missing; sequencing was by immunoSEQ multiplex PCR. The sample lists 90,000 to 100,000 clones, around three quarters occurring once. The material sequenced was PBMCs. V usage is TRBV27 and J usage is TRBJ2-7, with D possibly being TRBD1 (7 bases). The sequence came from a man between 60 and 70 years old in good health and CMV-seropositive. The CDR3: CASSPWGDSYEQYF. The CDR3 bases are TGTGCCAGCAGTCCATGGGGGGACAGCTACGAGCAGTACTTC.